Described below is a single T cell receptor beta chain sequence and its context. Its specificity is unknown. The data derive from a study of shared clonotypes between healthy human individuals. Study information: There were three CD4 naive, three CD4 memory, two CD8 naive and one CD8 memory plates per donor. Findings and caveats of the study: Exclusively blood specimens were collected; tissue repertoires likely differ.

This table comes from immunoSEQ multiplex PCR, and its TCRdb copy is limited to in-frame clones, with some not included. The table records roughly 2.4 million clones, approximately 94% of them present only once. V was trimmed by 0 bases and J by 4 bases, leaving 9 bases between them. CDR1 MNHEY and CDR2 SVGAGI come from the germline V gene. The CDR3 is 14 residues long. Sequenced sample: naive CD4+ T cells sorted from blood. Subset defined: CD45RA+ positively selected. This sequence was found in a man between 18 and 35 years old in good health. The V call is TRBV6-5, the J call TRBJ1-2; D call uncertain. Here the CDR3 reads CASSYSRRAYGYTF. Here the CDR3 DNA reads TGTGCCAGCAGTTACTCGCGGAGAGCCTATGGCTACACCTTC.